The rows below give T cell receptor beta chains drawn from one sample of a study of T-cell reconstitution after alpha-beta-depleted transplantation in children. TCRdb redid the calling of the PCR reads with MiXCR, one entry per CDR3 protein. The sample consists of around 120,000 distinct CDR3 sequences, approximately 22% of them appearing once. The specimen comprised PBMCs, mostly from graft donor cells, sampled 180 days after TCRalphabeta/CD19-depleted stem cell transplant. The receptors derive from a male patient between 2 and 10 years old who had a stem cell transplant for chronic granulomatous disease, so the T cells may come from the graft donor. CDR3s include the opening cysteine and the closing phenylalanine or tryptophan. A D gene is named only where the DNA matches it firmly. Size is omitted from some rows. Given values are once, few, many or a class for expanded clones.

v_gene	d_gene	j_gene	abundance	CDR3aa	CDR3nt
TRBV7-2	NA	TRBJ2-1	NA	CASSLEVRLGNEQFF	TGTGCCAGCAGCTTAGAGGTCCGACTAGGCAATGAGCAGTTCTTC
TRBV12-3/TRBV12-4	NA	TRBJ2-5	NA	CASSQAGGPRFETQYF	TGTGCCAGCAGTCAGGCCGGAGGGCCCCGGTTTGAGACCCAGTACTTC
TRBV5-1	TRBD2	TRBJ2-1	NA	CASSLVGTSGYFEQFF	TGCGCCAGCAGCTTGGTAGGGACTAGCGGTTACTTTGAGCAGTTCTTC
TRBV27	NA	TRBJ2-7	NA	CASSSPGLPREQYF	TGTGCCAGCAGTTCTCCGGGACTCCCGCGGGAGCAGTACTTC
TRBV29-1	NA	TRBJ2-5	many	CSVDRQETQYF	TGCAGCGTTGACAGGCAAGAGACCCAGTACTTC
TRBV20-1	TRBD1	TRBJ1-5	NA	CSAGSDRLTQPQHF	TGCAGTGCGGGCTCGGACAGGTTAACTCAGCCCCAGCATTTT
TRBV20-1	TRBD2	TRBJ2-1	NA	CSARDPRGDYNEQFF	TGCAGTGCTAGAGATCCCCGGGGGGATTACAATGAGCAGTTCTTC
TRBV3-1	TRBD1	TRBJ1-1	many	CASSIRQGRVRTEAFF	TGTGCCAGCAGCATACGACAGGGGAGGGTTAGGACTGAAGCTTTCTTT
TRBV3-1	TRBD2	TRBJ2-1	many	CASSRTRTSALRGNEQFF	TGTGCCAGCAGCCGGACTCGGACTAGCGCCTTGAGGGGTAATGAGCAGTTCTTC
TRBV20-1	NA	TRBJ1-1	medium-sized	CSALVGSTEAFF	TGCAGTGCCCTTGTGGGCAGCACTGAAGCTTTCTTT